A selection of T cell receptor beta chains follows, all from one sample in a study of shared clonotypes between healthy human individuals. Assay used: immunoSEQ multiplex PCR; TCRdb lists only in-frame clones, some missing. The table includes 850,000 to 1,200,000 clones, under 80% detected once. Sample: memory CD4+ T cells sorted from blood. The source is a man between 18 and 29 years old in good health. The CDR3 runs from the conserved cysteine through the conserved F or W. Each record gives: D gene, clone size, J gene, V gene, CDR3 DNA, CDR3 protein. D genes are given only for firm matches. Expanded clones get a size class; other rows say once, few or many, or leave the size out.

d_gene: -; abundance: -; j_gene: TRBJ2-7; v_gene: TRBV10-3; CDR3nt: TGTGCCATCAGTGAGTTTGGGGGGTCCTACGAGCAGTACTTC; CDR3aa: CAISEFGGSYEQYF
d_gene: -; abundance: -; j_gene: TRBJ1-2; v_gene: TRBV20-1; CDR3nt: TGCAGTGCTATATACTATGGCTACACCTTC; CDR3aa: CSAIYYGYTF
d_gene: -; abundance: once; j_gene: TRBJ1-2; v_gene: TRBV7-2; CDR3nt: TGTGCCAGCAGCTTAGCCTGGGCGCTTGATGGCTACACCTTC; CDR3aa: CASSLAWALDGYTF
d_gene: -; abundance: -; j_gene: TRBJ1-1; v_gene: TRBV6-5; CDR3nt: TGTGCCAGCCAACAAAATCGTAGGGCTGAAGCTTTCTTT; CDR3aa: CASQQNRRAEAFF
d_gene: TRBD1; abundance: -; j_gene: TRBJ2-5; v_gene: TRBV6-5; CDR3nt: TGTGCCAGCAGTTGGGGACAGGGGCCGGAGACCCAGTACTTC; CDR3aa: CASSWGQGPETQYF
d_gene: TRBD2; abundance: -; j_gene: TRBJ2-7; v_gene: TRBV5-1; CDR3nt: TGCGCCAGCAACTCCGAGCGGGGGGAGAAGTACTTC; CDR3aa: CASNSERGEKYF
d_gene: -; abundance: -; j_gene: TRBJ1-1; v_gene: TRBV5-1; CDR3nt: TGCGCCAGCAGCTTAACAGGTAAATCGAACACTGAAGCTTTCTTT; CDR3aa: CASSLTGKSNTEAFF
d_gene: -; abundance: -; j_gene: TRBJ1-1; v_gene: TRBV9; CDR3nt: TGTGCCAGCAGCGTCGCAGGGGAAACTGAAGCTTTCTTT; CDR3aa: CASSVAGETEAFF
d_gene: -; abundance: -; j_gene: TRBJ1-6; v_gene: TRBV21-1; CDR3nt: TGTGCCAGCAGCAACGCCGGGACAGCCGAGGGGTATAATTCACCCCTCCACTTT; CDR3aa: CASSNAGTAEGYNSPLHF
d_gene: -; abundance: few; j_gene: TRBJ2-3; v_gene: TRBV10-3; CDR3nt: TGTGCCAGCGCCAAAGGATTCGATACGCAGTATTTT; CDR3aa: CASAKGFDTQYF
d_gene: TRBD1; abundance: -; j_gene: TRBJ2-2; v_gene: TRBV6-6; CDR3nt: TGTGCCAGCAGTTACGGGACAGGGTACACCGGGGAGCTGTTTTTT; CDR3aa: CASSYGTGYTGELFF
d_gene: -; abundance: -; j_gene: TRBJ1-1; v_gene: TRBV9; CDR3nt: TGTGCCAGCAGCGTAGCTCCGGGAGGGAGTGCGGCTTTCTTT; CDR3aa: CASSVAPGGSAAFF
d_gene: -; abundance: -; j_gene: TRBJ1-1; v_gene: TRBV7-9; CDR3nt: TGTGCCAGCAGCTTACTGGGAACAGGGATGAACACTGAAGCTTTCTTT; CDR3aa: CASSLLGTGMNTEAFF
d_gene: TRBD2; abundance: -; j_gene: TRBJ2-3; v_gene: TRBV5-1; CDR3nt: TGCGCCAGCACCCTTTTAAGGGAGGGCCTTATGGATACGCAGTATTTT; CDR3aa: CASTLLREGLMDTQYF
d_gene: -; abundance: -; j_gene: TRBJ2-7; v_gene: TRBV15; CDR3nt: TGTGCCACCAGCCGAGGACCTGACAGGCGTGTCAACGAGCAGTACTTC; CDR3aa: CATSRGPDRRVNEQYF
d_gene: TRBD1; abundance: -; j_gene: TRBJ1-4; v_gene: TRBV10-2; CDR3nt: TGCGCCAGTGCAGGGGGCTCAAATGAAAAACTGTTTTTT; CDR3aa: CASAGGSNEKLFF
d_gene: -; abundance: once; j_gene: TRBJ1-5; v_gene: TRBV6-6; CDR3nt: TGTGCCAGCAAAGCAAGGAATCAGCCCCAGCATTTT; CDR3aa: CASKARNQPQHF
d_gene: -; abundance: -; j_gene: TRBJ2-7; v_gene: TRBV21-1; CDR3nt: TGTGCCAGCAGCACCCGGGGCCACGAGCAGTACTTC; CDR3aa: CASSTRGHEQYF
d_gene: -; abundance: -; j_gene: TRBJ2-1; v_gene: TRBV27; CDR3nt: TGTGCCAGCACCCCCCTAGGGGAAGGATATGAGCAGTTCTTC; CDR3aa: CASTPLGEGYEQFF
d_gene: -; abundance: -; j_gene: TRBJ2-7; v_gene: TRBV29-1; CDR3nt: TGCAGCGTTGAACAGGGGCCTAGAGAGCAGTACTTC; CDR3aa: CSVEQGPREQYF
d_gene: TRBD2; abundance: -; j_gene: TRBJ2-7; v_gene: TRBV30; CDR3nt: TGTGCCTGGAGTTCGGGGGGACCCCCCAACGAGCAGTACTTC; CDR3aa: CAWSSGGPPNEQYF
d_gene: -; abundance: -; j_gene: TRBJ2-1; v_gene: TRBV4-3; CDR3nt: TGCGCCAGCAGCCAAGATTGGTTGGCAGGGAACGATGAGCAGTTCTTC; CDR3aa: CASSQDWLAGNDEQFF
d_gene: -; abundance: -; j_gene: TRBJ1-6; v_gene: TRBV5-1; CDR3nt: TGCGCCAGCAGAGAGGGGAGCTCCTATAATTCACCCCTCCACTTT; CDR3aa: CASREGSSYNSPLHF
d_gene: TRBD1; abundance: -; j_gene: TRBJ1-1; v_gene: TRBV7-2; CDR3nt: TGTGCCAGCAGCTTTCGGGACAGCCTGCGCACTGAAGCTTTCTTT; CDR3aa: CASSFRDSLRTEAFF
d_gene: TRBD1; abundance: once; j_gene: TRBJ2-7; v_gene: TRBV2; CDR3nt: TGTGCCAGTAACCCGAGCCAGGGGGCTCGGTACGAGCAGTACTTC; CDR3aa: CASNPSQGARYEQYF
d_gene: TRBD2; abundance: -; j_gene: TRBJ2-7; v_gene: TRBV2; CDR3nt: TGTGCCAGCAGTACCCCGACTAGCGGGAGGGTCGGGGGATACGAGCAGTACTTC; CDR3aa: CASSTPTSGRVGGYEQYF